These 26 T cell receptor beta chains were all obtained from the same sample, sequenced in a study of type 1 and type 2 diabetes patients. PCR was run on genomic DNA. Multiplex PCR with 30 forward and 13 reverse primers amplified the TCR beta CDR3. TCRdb called the multiplex PCR reads again in MiXCR, with one record for every CDR3 protein. In the table there are fewer than 350,000 distinct CDR3 sequences, 47% of which are singletons. The material sequenced was peripheral blood mononuclear cells (PBMCs). The source of these receptors is a man between 18 and 35 years old with type 2 diabetes.

For the CDR3, the DNA is TGTGCCAGCAAGGGACAGAACTTGCAGTACTTC. Translating it yields CASKGQNLQYF. The J gene is TRBJ2-7, the V gene TRBV2; 7 nucleotides match TRBD1. V lost 7 bases and J lost 9; bases outside the gene matches: 6. Germline assignment: CDR1 SNHLY and CDR2 FYNNEI. The length of the CDR3 is 11 residues.

The rearrangement links TRBV28 to TRBJ1-5; a possible D gene is TRBD1 (5 bases). V was trimmed by 6 bases and J by 3 bases, leaving 12 bases between them. Germline CDR1 is MDHEN and CDR2 is SYDVKM. The CDR3 spans 14 residues. Here the CDR3 DNA reads TGTGCCAGCAGCAGGGCAGGGAACAATCAGCCCCAGCATTTT. Its protein product is CASSRAGNNQPQHF.

This clonotype was detected only a few times. This chain links TRBV19 with TRBJ2-7; a possible D gene is TRBD1 (6 bases). Germline CDR1 reads LNHDA; CDR2 reads SQIVND (reference sequence). V was shortened by 8 bases and J by 1 base, with 9 bases between the two germline ends. The CDR3 is 12 residues long. CDR3 DNA sequence: TGTGCCAGTCGCGGACAGTCCTACGAGCAGTACTTC. It translates to CASRGQSYEQYF. Full variable domain (outside the CDR3, taken from reference TRBV19 and TRBJ2-7): DGGITQSPKYLFRKEGQNVTLSCEQNLNHDAMYWYRQDPGQGLRLIYYSQIVNDFQKGDIAEGYSVSREKKESFPLTVTSAQKNPTAFYLCASRGQSYEQYFGPGTRLTVT.

Comments on this clonotype: A junction boundary mismatches the germline segment, possibly from a read error. V usage is TRBV2 and J usage is TRBJ2-7; no firm D call. CDR3 length equals 14 residues. Looked up from germline, CDR1 is SNHLY and CDR2 is FYNNEI. The CDR3 loop is CASSEVLDSHEQYF. The CDR3 region has the DNA TGTGCCAGCAGTGAAGTGCTTGACTCCCACGAGCAGTACTTC. Full variable domain (outside the CDR3, taken from reference TRBV2 and TRBJ2-7): EPEVTQTPSHQVTQMGQEVILRCVPISNHLYFYWYRQILGQKVEFLVSFYNNEISEKSEIFDDQFSVERPDGSNFTLKIRSTKLEDSAMYFCASSEVLDSHEQYFGPGTRLTVT.

Of note for this clonotype: A junction boundary mismatches the germline segment, possibly from a read error. This chain connects TRBV9 to TRBJ2-1; 7 bases map to TRBD1. The CDR3 length is 15 residues. Germline V gene lookup returns CDR1 SGDLS and CDR2 YYNGEE. CDR3 in DNA: TGCGCCAGCAGCCGTGGGGACAGAGCGAACAATGAGCAGTTCTTC. It encodes CASSRGDRANNEQFF.

Concerning this clonotype itself: At one boundary the junction diverges from the germline segment, which might be a read error. The V gene is TRBV6-6, the J gene TRBJ2-7; 8 nucleotides match TRBD2. CDR1 is MNHNY, CDR2 SVGAGI, per germline (reference sequence). The CDR3 length is 13 residues. The CDR3 is CASSTSGPYGQYF. Here the CDR3 DNA reads TGTGCCAGCAGTACTAGCGGACCCTACGGGCAGTACTTC.

The rearrangement joins TRBV28 to TRBJ2-2; 7 positions match TRBD1. This CDR3 contains 14 residues. CDR1 MDHEN and CDR2 SYDVKM come from the germline V gene. V shed 7 bases, J shed 5 bases, and the junction held 7 bases outside the gene matches. For the CDR3, the DNA is TGTGCCAGCATCCACCCAGGGGGAACCGGGGAGCTGTTTTTT. It codes for CASIHPGGTGELFF.

The genes are TRBV20-1 and TRBJ2-2, with 7 positions matching TRBD1. The V and J ends lost 3 bases and 3 bases, in that order; junction bases with no gene match: 7. Germline V gene lookup returns CDR1 DFQATT and CDR2 SNEGSKA (reference sequence). The length of the CDR3 is 15 residues. The CDR3 DNA reads as TGCAGTGCTAGCGCCAGGGGACAGCACACCGGGGAGCTGTTTTTT. Amino acids: CSASARGQHTGELFF.

The chain combines TRBV27 with TRBJ1-1; 7 nucleotides line up with TRBD1. The CDR3 totals 14 residues. The V segment lost 2 bases and the J segment 8 bases; nucleotides outside the gene matches: 8. Germline assignment: CDR1 MNHEY and CDR2 SMNVEV (reference sequence). The DNA of the CDR3 is TGTGCCAGCAGTTTAGACACAGGGGTGGAGGAAGCTTTCTTT. Protein product: CASSLDTGVEEAFF.

This chain links TRBV9 with TRBJ2-2, with 8 bases matching TRBD1. Germline assignment: CDR1 SGDLS and CDR2 YYNGEE. The CDR3 extends over 16 amino acids. J was trimmed by 6 bases and V by 3 bases; bases with no gene match: 10. This CDR3 is CASSARQGTGSGELFF. The CDR3 DNA reads as TGTGCCAGCAGCGCGAGACAGGGGACAGGATCCGGGGAGCTGTTTTTT.

J is TRBJ1-2 and V is TRBV28, with D possibly matching TRBD1 (6 bases). V was shortened by 6 bases and J by 0 bases, with 14 bases between the two germline ends. Per germline, CDR1 MDHEN and CDR2 SYDVKM. The CDR3 has 15 residues. CDR3 in DNA: TGTGCCAGCAGCCTCTACGGGACATCTAACTATGGCTACACCTTC. Its translation is CASSLYGTSNYGYTF.

About this clonotype itself: Just one base apart from a much larger clone, this may be a read error. J is TRBJ1-4 and V is TRBV2; no definite D call. Germline V lookup: CDR1 SNHLY, CDR2 FYNNEI. There are 11 residues in the CDR3. CDR3 DNA: TGTACCAGCAGTGACGCGGAAAAACTGTTTTTT. Its protein is CTSSDAEKLFF. Combining the CDR3 with reference TRBV2 and TRBJ1-4 gives the whole variable domain EPEVTQTPSHQVTQMGQEVILRCVPISNHLYFYWYRQILGQKVEFLVSFYNNEISEKSEIFDDQFSVERPDGSNFTLKIRSTKLEDSAMYFCTSSDAEKLFFGSGTQLSVL.

The chain carries TRBV19 and TRBJ2-3; D is perhaps TRBD2 (6 bases). CDR3 length: 15 residues. Trimming shortened V by 1 base and J by 3 bases, and 11 bases separated the two germline ends. Germline loops: CDR1 LNHDA, CDR2 SQIVND (reference sequence). CDR3 in DNA: TGTGCCAGTAGTATAGGGTTAGGGACTACAGATACGCAGTATTTT. Protein: CASSIGLGTTDTQYF. The full variable domain, with the rest looked up from reference TRBV19 and TRBJ2-3, is DGGITQSPKYLFRKEGQNVTLSCEQNLNHDAMYWYRQDPGQGLRLIYYSQIVNDFQKGDIAEGYSVSREKKESFPLTVTSAQKNPTAFYLCASSIGLGTTDTQYFGPGTRLTVL.

This clonotype was observed a few times. This sequence joins TRBV12-3 or TRBV12-4 and TRBJ1-2, with D possibly TRBD1 on 6 matching bases. Trimming pared 6 bases from V and 6 bases from J, leaving 14 bases between. The CDR3 extends over 13 amino acids. The CDR3 reads CASSRGRGNGYTF. In nucleotides, the CDR3 is TGTGCCAGCAGCCGGGGGCGGGGGAATGGCTACACCTTC.

The table lists this clonotype with a few counts. The V gene is TRBV20-1, the J gene TRBJ1-5; D not certain. With 0 bases removed from V and 5 bases from J, the gap between germline ends came to 8 bases. CDR1 DFQATT and CDR2 SNEGSKA come from the germline V gene (reference sequence). CDR3 length equals 13 residues. Here the CDR3 reads CSARDSSHQPQHF. In DNA form, the CDR3 reads TGCAGTGCTAGAGATTCATCCCATCAGCCCCAGCATTTT.

This chain uses TRBV29-1 with TRBJ2-3; a possible D gene is TRBD2 (5 bases). Between the trimmed V and J ends, which lost 7 bases and 0 bases, there was a span of 11 bases. Per germline, CDR1 SQVTM and CDR2 ANQGSEA. The CDR3 is 13 amino acids. CDR3 amino acids: CSGRRSSTDTQYF. CDR3 nucleotides: TGCAGCGGGAGGCGATCTAGCACAGATACGCAGTATTTT.

The chain carries TRBV7-9 and TRBJ2-6, with 7 bases lining up with TRBD1. The length of the CDR3 is 15 residues. Germline loops: CDR1 SEHNR, CDR2 FQNEAQ (reference sequence). After removal of 7 bases from V and 0 bases from J, the junction contained 3 bases not matched to a gene. CDR3 loop: CASTTGNSGANVLTF. In DNA form, the CDR3 reads TGTGCCAGCACGACAGGGAACTCTGGGGCCAACGTCCTGACTTTC.

Comment on this clonotype: This CDR3 fails to terminate in the conserved phenylalanine or tryptophan, so it likely reflects a read error. J is TRBJ1-2 and V is TRBV7-2, with D hard to call. This CDR3 region has 13 residues. CDR1 and CDR2 (germline): SGHTA, FQGNSA. Deletions cut 1 base from V and 10 bases from J, with 13 bases between. CDR3 in DNA: TGTGCCAGCAGCTTAGAACTGTGGGCCTTCTACACCCTC. It codes for CASSLELWAFYTL.

V gene TRBV4-1 combines with J gene TRBJ2-7; D gene ambiguous. V was trimmed by 1 base and J by 3 bases, leaving 7 bases between them. The germline V gene encodes CDR1 MGHRA and CDR2 YSYEKL. This CDR3 has 13 amino acids. The CDR3 coding sequence is TGCGCCAGCAGCCAAGCTCTGATCTACGAGCAGTACTTC. This codes for CASSQALIYEQYF.

The chain joins TRBV5-8 to TRBJ2-7, with 7 bases identical to TRBD2. The trim removed 4 bases at V and 7 bases at J, leaving 17 bases unmatched. Germline-derived CDR1 and CDR2 are SGHTS and YDEGEE. This CDR3 has 16 amino acids. CDR3 DNA: TGTGCCAGCAGCCCGGTGGGGGGTGGCGGGAGTAGGGAGCAGTACTTC. Translation gives CASSPVGGGGSREQYF.

In its sample, this clonotype was seen a few times. The J gene is TRBJ2-1, the V gene TRBV7-8, with D tentatively TRBD1 or TRBD2 (5 bases each). The CDR3 extends over 16 amino acids. V lost 1 base and J 0 bases, leaving 10 bases between the germline ends. The germline gives CDR1 SGHVS, CDR2 FQNEAQ. The CDR3 bases are TGTGCCAGCAGCTTAGAACCGGGGCCCTCCTACAATGAGCAGTTCTTC. Its protein is CASSLEPGPSYNEQFF.

The chain uses TRBV19 and TRBJ1-1; D not resolved. This CDR3 spans 15 amino acids. Germline V gene data show CDR1 as LNHDA and CDR2 as SQIVND (reference sequence). Trimming shortened V by 3 bases and J by 3 bases, and 14 bases separated the two germline ends. This CDR3 is CASSIEFTADTEAFF. The CDR3 DNA sequence: TGTGCCAGTAGTATCGAGTTTACCGCGGACACTGAAGCTTTCTTT.

The gene calls are TRBV20-1 and TRBJ2-7; 10 bases are a match to TRBD2. The CDR3 spans 13 residues. CDR1 is DFQATT, CDR2 SNEGSKA, per germline (reference sequence). V lost 3 bases and J lost 4; bases outside the gene matches: 3. CDR3 in amino acids: CSARALAGYEQYF. For the CDR3, the DNA is TGCAGTGCTAGGGCACTAGCGGGATACGAGCAGTACTTC.

The chain carries TRBV11-2 and TRBJ2-5, with unresolved D. The ends were cut back, 1 base at V and 1 base at J, with 10 bases in the middle. The CDR3 is 15 amino acids. CDR1 and CDR2 (germline): SGHAT, FQNNGV. The CDR3 region is CASSLVFAAQETQYF. The CDR3 bases are TGTGCCAGCAGCTTAGTGTTCGCGGCCCAAGAGACCCAGTACTTC.

In DNA, the CDR3 is TGTGCCTGGAGTGTACCCGGGGCGGGGGACACTGAAGCTTTCTTT. Protein sequence: CAWSVPGAGDTEAFF. This chain joins TRBV30 and TRBJ1-1; a weak D match, TRBD1 (5 bases). The V gene's germline CDR1 is GTSNPN and CDR2 SVGIG (reference sequence). V dropped 0 bases and J dropped 3 bases, with 14 bases sitting between them. The CDR3 spans 15 residues.

This clonotype was picked up a small number of times. The genes are TRBV7-2 and TRBJ1-2; the D is unclear. Per the germline V gene, CDR1 is SGHTA and CDR2 is FQGNSA. V was cut by 3 bases and J by 6 bases, with 8 bases left in between. This CDR3 has 12 amino acids. The CDR3 nucleotides read TGTGCCAGCAGCTTGTATGGGGATGGCTACACCTTC. It codes for CASSLYGDGYTF.